Listed here are 9 T cell receptor beta chains from one sample, sequenced in a study of OX40 agonist ivuxolimab in advanced cancers. The protocol used for the library was the immunoSEQ multiplex PCR assay. TCRdb limited this immuneACCESS table to in-frame rearrangements with V and J called. A share of clones is missing; checked studies link under half to unresolved V genes, and the rest is unexplained. This sample has approximately 70,000 clones in its table, and 75% to 95% of those were observed once. The top ten constitute approximately 0.99% of the sample. The sequencing used CD4+ or CD8+ T cells sorted from blood, collected in a trial of the OX40 agonist ivuxolimab. These receptors originate from an adult with an advanced solid tumor such as melanoma, head and neck, liver or kidney cancer.

V gene TRBV7-9 combines with J gene TRBJ2-7; a possible D gene is TRBD2 (7 bases). Germline CDR1 and CDR2: SEHNR and FQNEAQ (reference sequence). This CDR3 is 16 amino acids long. V was shortened by 4 bases and J by 6 bases, with 22 bases between the two germline ends. The CDR3 reads CASSSSGRGGEGEQYF. CDR3 DNA sequence: TGTGCCAGCAGCTCCTCTGGAAGGGGGGGAGAAGGCGAGCAGTACTTC.

The chain recombines TRBV12-5 with TRBJ2-4; unclear D gene. Germline CDR1 and CDR2: LGHNT and FRNRAP. V shed 1 base and J shed 2 bases, with 3 bases lying between them. The CDR3 extends over 13 amino acids. DNA of the CDR3: TGTGCTAGTGGTTTGGGAACCAAAAACATTCAGTACTTC. Amino acids: CASGLGTKNIQYF.

This chain links TRBV18 with TRBJ2-3; maybe TRBD2 (6 bases). The CDR3 sequence is 17 residues long. Deletions cut 3 bases from V and 1 base from J, with 17 bases between. In germline, CDR1 is KGHSH, CDR2 LQKENI. CDR3 sequence reads: CASSPGSSGAGTDTQYF. CDR3 DNA sequence: TGTGCCAGCTCACCCGGGTCCTCGGGAGCTGGCACAGATACGCAGTATTTT.

The V and J genes are TRBV27 and TRBJ2-6, with D perhaps being TRBD1 or TRBD2 (5 bases each). There are 15 residues in the CDR3. V lost 8 bases and J 4 bases, leaving 15 bases between the germline ends. Germline values: CDR1 MNHEY, CDR2 SMNVEV (reference sequence). CDR3: CASSLGVHGANVLTF. For the CDR3, the DNA is TGTGCCAGCTCGTTGGGGGTTCACGGGGCCAACGTCCTGACTTTC.

The chain links TRBV11-3 to TRBJ2-1; D is tentatively TRBD1 or TRBD2 (5 bases each). Trimming pared 1 base from V and 0 bases from J, leaving 13 bases between. CDR1 and CDR2 (germline): SGHNT, YENEEA. CDR3 length: 17 residues. CDR3 in amino acids: CASSLGFGGSSYNEQFF. The CDR3 coding sequence is TGTGCCAGCAGCTTAGGGTTTGGGGGTAGCTCCTACAATGAGCAGTTCTTC.

This chain links TRBV29-1 with TRBJ1-4; a possible D gene is TRBD1 (6 bases). Germline CDR1 SQVTM, CDR2 ANQGSEA. V was pared by 4 bases and J by 8 bases, with 14 bases between. The length of the CDR3 is 13 residues. The CDR3 loop is CSVVHGGKEKLFF. The CDR3, as DNA: TGCAGCGTTGTCCACGGGGGCAAGGAAAAACTGTTTTTT.

This chain uses TRBV4-1 with TRBJ1-5; the D gene is possibly TRBD1 (5 bases). The ends were cut back, 0 bases at V and 3 bases at J, with 6 bases in the middle. The length of the CDR3 is 14 residues. The germline CDR1 and CDR2 sequences are MGHRA and YSYEKL. CDR3 coding DNA: TGCGCCAGCAGCCAAGAACAGGACAATCAGCCCCAGCATTTT. Translating it yields CASSQEQDNQPQHF.

The J gene is TRBJ1-2, the V gene TRBV9, with a tentative D call TRBD1 (6 bases). The V gene lost 0 bases and the J gene lost 3 bases, with 30 bases spanning the gap. The CDR3 is 21 amino acids. Germline V gene lookup returns CDR1 SGDLS and CDR2 YYNGEE. Here the CDR3 reads CASSVVATNPRDTVRDYGYTF. The DNA for the CDR3 is TGTGCCAGCAGCGTAGTGGCGACGAACCCACGGGACACCGTACGGGACTATGGCTACACCTTC.

This clone was detected only a few times. The chain carries TRBV30 and TRBJ1-5; D not resolved. The CDR3 has 15 amino acids. Trimming stripped 0 bases from V and 3 bases from J, with 12 bases between. Germline V gives CDR1 GTSNPN, CDR2 SVGIG (reference sequence). The CDR3 reads CAWSVSTDLNQPQHF. CDR3 in DNA: TGTGCCTGGAGTGTAAGTACAGACCTCAATCAGCCCCAGCATTTT.